This T cell receptor beta chain was captured by sequencing in a study of T cell changes during pregnancy in multiple sclerosis. The data were produced by immunoSEQ multiplex PCR, yet TCRdb's version contains in-frame clones alone and is incomplete. Altogether about 30,000 clones are present, around 90% being singletons, with the ten largest covering less than 0.45%. V was cut by 1 base and J by 4 bases, with 13 bases left in between. The germline V gene has CDR1 SEHNR and CDR2 FQNEAQ (reference sequence). The CDR3 covers 15 residues. V is TRBV7-9 and J is TRBJ1-1, with D unresolved. This specimen consisted of CD4+ T cells from peripheral blood mononuclear cells, obtained in the second trimester of pregnancy. The source of this sequence is a female donor in good health, enrolled as a control in a pregnancy study. The CDR3 region is CASSLEIASSTEAFF. Here the CDR3 DNA reads TGTGCCAGCAGCTTAGAAATCGCAAGTAGCACTGAAGCTTTCTTT. The full variable domain, completed using reference TRBV7-9 and TRBJ1-1, is DTGVSQNPRHKITKRGQNVTFRCDPISEHNRLYWYRQTLGQGPEFLTYFQNEAQLEKSRLLSDRFSAERPKGSFSTLEIQRTEQGDSAMYLCASSLEIASSTEAFFGQGTRLTVV.